Each of the 3 T cell receptor beta chains below was sequenced from the same sample in a study of shared clonotypes between healthy human individuals. Libraries were prepared by immunoSEQ multiplex PCR; TCRdb keeps only in-frame clonotypes and omits some of them. This table has hundreds of thousands of clones, approximately 79% appearing once. Sequenced: memory CD4+ T cells sorted from blood. Subset reported: CD45RA-negative fraction. The receptor set was obtained from a woman in her twenties or thirties in good health.

The rearrangement joins TRBV7-6 to TRBJ1-1, with unresolved D. V was pared by 5 bases and J by 2 bases, with 3 bases between. This CDR3 has 11 amino acids. Germline CDR1 and CDR2: SGHVS and FNYEAQ. The CDR3 DNA sequence: TGTGCCAGCAGCCTTAACACTGAAGCTTTCTTT. As protein: CASSLNTEAFF.

This rearrangement joins TRBV29-1 to TRBJ1-1; TRBD1 matches 9 bases. Trimming took 6 bases from V and 5 from J; bases not matched to a gene: 4. CDR1 and CDR2 from the germline V gene are SQVTM and ANQGSEA. The CDR3 runs to 12 residues. CDR3 in amino acids: CSVGQGGTEAFF. The CDR3 nucleotides are TGCAGCGTGGGACAGGGTGGAACTGAAGCTTTCTTT.

The genes are TRBV7-3 and TRBJ2-1, with 7 bases fitting TRBD1. Germline lookup yields CDR1 SGHTA and CDR2 FQGTGA. This CDR3 comprises 18 residues. V trimming: 1 base; J trimming: 0 bases; junction bases outside the gene matches: 9. CDR3 DNA: TGTGCCAGCAGCTTAAAGGGGACAGCTTACACCTCCTACAATGAGCAGTTCTTC. This codes for CASSLKGTAYTSYNEQFF.